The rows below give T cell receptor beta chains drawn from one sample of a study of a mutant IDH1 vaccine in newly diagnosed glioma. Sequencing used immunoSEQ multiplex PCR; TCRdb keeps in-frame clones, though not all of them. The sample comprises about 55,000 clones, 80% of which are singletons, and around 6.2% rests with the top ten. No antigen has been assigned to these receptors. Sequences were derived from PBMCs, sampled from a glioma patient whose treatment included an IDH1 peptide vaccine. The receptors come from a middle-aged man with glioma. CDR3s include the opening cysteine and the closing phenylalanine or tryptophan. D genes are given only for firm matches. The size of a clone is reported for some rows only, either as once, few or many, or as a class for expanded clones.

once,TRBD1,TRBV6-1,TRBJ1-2,TGTGCCAGCAGTGTGGACAGGGGGGGAAATGGCTACACCTTC,CASSVDRGGNGYTF
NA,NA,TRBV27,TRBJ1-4,TGTGCCAGCAGTTTAGGGGGGGGAGCGACTAATGAAAAACTGTTTTTT,CASSLGGGATNEKLFF
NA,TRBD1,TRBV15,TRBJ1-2,TGTGCCACCAACCGGGACAGGGGAGAAGGCTACACCTTC,CATNRDRGEGYTF
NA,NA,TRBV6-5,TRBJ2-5,TGTGCCAGCAGCCCTGGACAGCAAGAGACCCAGTACTTC,CASSPGQQETQYF
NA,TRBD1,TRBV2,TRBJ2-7,TGTGCCAGCAGGTCGGACAGGGGCTCCTACGAGCAGTACTTC,CASRSDRGSYEQYF
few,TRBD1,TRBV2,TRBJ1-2,TGTGCCACCACAGGGGAAGAAGGCTACACCTTC,CATTGEEGYTF
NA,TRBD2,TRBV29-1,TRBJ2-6,TGCAGCGTGTCCTGGGGGGGATTCCAGCCTGGGGCCAACGTCCTGACTTTC,CSVSWGGFQPGANVLTF
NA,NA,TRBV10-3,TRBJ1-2,TGTGCCATCAGTACAGACCGGGACACCTATGGCTACACCTTC,CAISTDRDTYGYTF
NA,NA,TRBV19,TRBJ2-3,TGTGCCAGTAGTATCCCCGGGGGCGTCACAGATACGCAGTATTTT,CASSIPGGVTDTQYF
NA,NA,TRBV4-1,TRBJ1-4,TGCGCCAGCAGCCAAGATAGCCGTCCCACTAATGAAAAACTGTTTTTT,CASSQDSRPTNEKLFF
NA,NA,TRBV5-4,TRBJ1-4,TGTGCCAGCAGCCGCGTGGGGGTTCAGGAAAAACTGTTTTTT,CASSRVGVQEKLFF
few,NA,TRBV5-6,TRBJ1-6,TGTGCCAGCAGCTTTGGGCGGTCCTATAATTCACCCCTCCACTTT,CASSFGRSYNSPLHF
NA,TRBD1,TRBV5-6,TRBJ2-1,TGTGCCAGCAGCGCATCAGACAGGGCTCACAATGAGCAGTTCTTC,CASSASDRAHNEQFF
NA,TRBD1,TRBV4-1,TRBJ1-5,TGCGCCAGCAGCCCTTTTGGAGACGGGACAGGGTTGCAGCCCCAGCATTTT,CASSPFGDGTGLQPQHF
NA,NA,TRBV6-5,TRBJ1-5,TGTGCCAGCAGTTACTCCAGGGAGAGTGGCAATCAGCCCCAGCATTTT,CASSYSRESGNQPQHF
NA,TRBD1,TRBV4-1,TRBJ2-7,TGCGCCAGCAGCCAAGTCAGGGGGCCGTACGAGCAGTACTTC,CASSQVRGPYEQYF
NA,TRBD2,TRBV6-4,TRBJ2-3,TGTGCCAGCAGTGACCAGGGACTAGCGGGGGCAGATACGCAGTATTTT,CASSDQGLAGADTQYF
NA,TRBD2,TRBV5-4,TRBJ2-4,TGTGCCAGCAGCGATCGGACTAGGGGAAACATTCAGTACTTC,CASSDRTRGNIQYF
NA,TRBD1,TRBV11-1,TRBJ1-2,TGTGCCAGCAGCTTAAATTGGGACAGAACCTACACCTTC,CASSLNWDRTYTF
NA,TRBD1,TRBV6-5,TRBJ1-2,TGTGCCAGCAGTCCTACAGGGGTCAGTGGCTACACCTTC,CASSPTGVSGYTF
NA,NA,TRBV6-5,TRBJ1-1,TGTGCCAGCAGCCCAGCTACAGGGTTTAAGGCTGAAGCTTTCTTT,CASSPATGFKAEAFF
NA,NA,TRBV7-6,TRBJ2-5,TGTGCCAGCAGCTTAAATAGGGGGGCCGGGGAGACCCAGTACTTC,CASSLNRGAGETQYF
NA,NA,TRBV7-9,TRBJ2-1,TGTGCCAGCAGCGCTCGGGGGTGGCAGTTCTTC,CASSARGWQFF
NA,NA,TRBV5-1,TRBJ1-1,TGCGCCAGCAGCTTACGGGGAGGGGAAACTGAAGCTTTCTTT,CASSLRGGETEAFF
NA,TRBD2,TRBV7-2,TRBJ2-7,TGTGCCAGCAGCTTAGCGGGGTGGGGCGGGGGGCTGGAGCAGTACTTC,CASSLAGWGGGLEQYF
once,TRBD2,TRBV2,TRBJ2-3,TGTGCCAGCCGAACTAGCGGGGGGAGCACAGATACGCAGTATTTT,CASRTSGGSTDTQYF
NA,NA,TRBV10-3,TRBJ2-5,TGTGCCATCAGCGGGAATCAGGGCGGAAGGGAGACCCAGTACTTC,CAISGNQGGRETQYF